This T cell receptor beta chain was documented in a study of T cell changes during pregnancy in multiple sclerosis. Produced via immunoSEQ multiplex PCR; TCRdb's table is partial and in-frame only. The table includes some 39,000 clones, 75% to 95% detected once. Germline V gene lookup returns CDR1 MNHGY and CDR2 SAAAGT. With 6 bases removed from V and 0 bases from J, the gap between germline ends came to 9 bases. CDR3 length: 14 amino acids. The chain recombines TRBV6-8 with TRBJ2-4; unclear D gene. The starting material was CD4+ T cells from peripheral blood mononuclear cells, obtained in the third trimester of pregnancy. The origin of this receptor is a female donor in good health, enrolled as a control in a pregnancy study. The CDR3 sequence: CASSLPGAKNIQYF. CDR3 in DNA: TGTGCCAGCAGCCTTCCGGGAGCCAAAAACATTCAGTACTTC.